This TCR beta chain was retrieved from a study of cytomegalovirus exposure and HLA in healthy donors. General study results and limits: Later work associated fewer than 20,000 TCR beta sequences with HLA alleles at 0.05 false discovery rate. Later analysis revealed greater clonal expansion in HLA-associated TCR beta chains than in equally common others. Several of the most significant clusters were apparently associated with common viral pathogens in a later analysis.

On this clone itself: Antigen specificity is unknown.

PCR primers comprised 60 Vbeta and 13 Jbeta primers. Under the authors' procedure: Later, an analysis found about 83 million unique TCR beta chains, and 8.5 million to 12 million of these were shared. The data were produced by immunoSEQ multiplex PCR, yet TCRdb's version contains in-frame clones alone and is incomplete. For V, J and clone size, that table is used; D and trimming come from the DNA. The sample has around 78,000 clones, 60% to 75% seen once. The CDR3 consists of 12 residues. CDR1 is SQVTM and CDR2 is ANQGSEA in the germline V gene. The V gene lost 6 bases and the J gene lost 3 bases, with 11 bases spanning the gap.

The chain carries TRBV29-1 and TRBJ1-2, with D possibly matching TRBD1 (5 bases). The sequence was collected from a middle-aged woman in good health and CMV-seropositive. Sequencing was done on a sample of PBMCs. The CDR3 DNA sequence: TGCAGCGTGGGCGGACAAGACTATGGCTACACCTTC. Amino acids: CSVGGQDYGYTF.